This T cell receptor beta chain comes out of a study of T cell repertoires in cytomegalovirus infection. This clonotype was observed at least ten times. The CDR3 has 15 amino acids. Trimming removed 3 bases from V and 5 bases from J; junction bases left unmatched: 7. The V gene's germline CDR1 is SGHTA and CDR2 FQGNSA. TCRdb reanalysed the reads using MiXCR and keeps one entry per CDR3 protein. The data show approximately 250,000 distinct CDR3 sequences, roughly 6.5% seen once. This chain joins TRBV7-2 and TRBJ1-5; 7 bases align to TRBD1. Sequencing was performed on PBMCs. The TCR was taken from a human donor in good health (CMV status not recorded). Some clones in this sample may be carry-over from other donors' samples. CDR3 protein: CASSFETGWDQPQHF. The DNA of the CDR3 is TGTGCCAGCAGCTTTGAGACAGGGTGGGATCAGCCCCAGCATTTT.